This T cell receptor beta chain was obtained from a study of graft-versus-host responses after intestinal transplantation. In the study overall: Recipients underwent multivisceral, liver-intestinal, or isolated intestinal transplants. Each recipient received anti-thymocyte globulin induction, then tacrolimus and steroids for two to three years. Study results and caveats: Recipient bone marrow held GvH clones, some seen earlier in ileum or blood. Allograft graft-versus-host to host-versus-graft clonal ratios ran high in patients with graft-donor T cell macrochimerism.

In the case of this clone: Its cognate antigen is unknown.

TCRdb keeps only in-frame clones here, not all; method: immunoSEQ multiplex PCR. Here the sample spans around 18,000 clones, 85% to 95% being singletons. Germline-derived CDR1 and CDR2 are MNHEY and SMNVEV (reference sequence). Between the trimmed V and J ends, which lost 2 bases and 4 bases, there was a span of 8 bases. This CDR3 is built from 13 residues. The sequencing used PBMCs, collected 23 days after intestinal transplant. The clonotype originates from a human patient who received an intestinal transplant, so some T cells may come from the graft donor. The rearrangement joins TRBV27 to TRBJ1-1; TRBD1 might be the D (5 bases). CDR3 nucleotide sequence: TGTGCCAGCAGTTTAACCGGGACCACTGAAGCTTTCTTT. This sequence encodes CASSLTGTTEAFF.